What follows are 17 T cell receptor beta chains derived from one specimen sequenced in a study of T cells in Graves' hyperthyroidism and ophthalmopathy. Amplification of TCR beta CDR3 regions was performed using RNA transcripts as template. Carried out on the TCR CDR3, a first-round RT-PCR used the HTBI primer set. In TCRdb, the multiplex PCR reads were re-called with MiXCR into one record per CDR3 protein. The table lists around 720,000 distinct CDR3 sequences, 30% to 40% of them singletons. Material for sequencing was blood. The receptor set was obtained from a woman aged 40 to 50 with Graves' hyperthyroidism.

There are many counts of this clonotype. One end of the junction does not line up with germline, which may come from a read error. V gene TRBV7-7 combines with J gene TRBJ2-2, with TRBD1 identical over 9 bases. The CDR3 runs to 15 residues. The germline gives CDR1 SSHAT, CDR2 FNYEAQ (reference sequence). The CDR3 spells CASSQGQGNTGELFF. CDR3 DNA sequence: TGTGCTAGCAGCCAGGGACAGGGGAACACCGGGGAGCTGTTTTTT. Complete variable domain (other parts from reference TRBV7-7 and TRBJ2-2): GAGVSQSPRYKVTKRGQDVTLRCDPISSHATLYWYQQALGQGPEFLTYFNYEAQPDKSGLPSDRFSAERPEGSISTLTIQRTEQRDSAMYRCASSQGQGNTGELFFGEGSRLTVL.

This clonotype was counted ten times or more. The rearrangement links TRBV12-3 or TRBV12-4 to TRBJ1-3; D gene unclear. Trimming stripped 6 bases from V and 3 bases from J, with 12 bases between. There are 14 residues in the CDR3. The CDR3 DNA reads TGTGCCAGCAGCAACTCAGGAGGTGGAAACACCATATATTTT. It specifies CASSNSGGGNTIYF.

The sample holds one count of this clonotype. V and J are TRBV4-1 and TRBJ1-1; no clear D gene. The CDR3 contains 15 residues. The germline V and J ends were trimmed by 0 bases and 10 bases, with 18 bases remaining between them. Germline V gives CDR1 MGHRA, CDR2 YSYEKL. The CDR3 nucleotides are TGCGCCAGCAGCCAAGACCCCGGAGCGGAGGCTGGAGCTTTCTTT. Its translation: CASSQDPGAEAGAFF.

The chain joins TRBV19 to TRBJ1-4; TRBD1 matches at 10 bases. The germline V gene encodes CDR1 LNHDA and CDR2 SQIVND (reference sequence). Trimming removed 7 bases from V and 5 bases from J; junction bases left unmatched: 7. This CDR3 is built from 15 residues. The CDR3 DNA is TGTGCCAGTAATCGACAGGGACAGGGGAATGAAAAACTGTTTTTT. Translating it yields CASNRQGQGNEKLFF.

The chain has TRBV20-1 and TRBJ1-2; the D is unclear. Germline V gene data show CDR1 as DFQATT and CDR2 as SNEGSKA (reference sequence). The V and J ends lost 3 bases and 1 base respectively, with 6 bases between them. CDR3 length equals 12 residues. The CDR3 here is CSASLSNYGYTF. The DNA for the CDR3 is TGCAGTGCTAGTCTCAGTAACTATGGCTACACCTTC.

Worth noting for this clonotype: A much larger clone differs by one base, so this may be a read error. The V and J genes are TRBV12-3 or TRBV12-4 and TRBJ1-2, with unresolved D. Trimming pared 8 bases from V and 4 bases from J, leaving 14 bases between. CDR3 length: 13 amino acids. The CDR3 loop reads CASALGSAYGYTF. As DNA, the CDR3 is TGTGCCAGCGCCTTAGGGTCGGCCTATGGCTACACCTTC.

There are many counts of this clonotype. This chain connects TRBV19 to TRBJ1-5, with 7 bases matching TRBD1. The trim removed 7 bases at V and 7 bases at J, leaving 7 bases unmatched. The germline V gene encodes CDR1 LNHDA and CDR2 SQIVND (reference sequence). The CDR3 consists of 13 residues. The CDR3 loop is CASKEGAWQPQHF. The CDR3 nucleotides read TGTGCCAGTAAGGAGGGGGCTTGGCAGCCCCAGCATTTT.

This clonotype was counted only a few times. This rearrangement joins TRBV4-3 to TRBJ2-7; TRBD2 matches 13 bases. The length of the CDR3 is 20 residues. Germline V CDR1 and CDR2: LGHNA, YSLEER. V was clipped by 0 bases and J by 0 bases; unmatched bases: 11. The CDR3 here is CASSQDRYGLAGASSYEQYF. The DNA for the CDR3 is TGCGCCAGCAGCCAAGATAGGTACGGACTAGCGGGGGCGAGCTCCTACGAGCAGTACTTC.

This clonotype appeared a few times. The chain is built from TRBV20-1 and TRBJ2-5; 11 nucleotides line up with TRBD2. V lost 1 base, J lost 5 bases, and 9 bases stayed unmatched. Germline V lookup: CDR1 DFQATT, CDR2 SNEGSKA (reference sequence). The CDR3 contains 16 residues. This CDR3 reads CSARVISGGARETQYF. CDR3 in DNA: TGCAGTGCTAGAGTTATTAGCGGGGGGGCCCGGGAGACCCAGTACTTC.

This rearrangement joins TRBV29-1 to TRBJ2-6, with 7 bases matching TRBD1. Germline trimming cut 6 bases from V and 2 bases from J; bases unmatched to any gene: 1. This CDR3 has 13 amino acids. The germline CDR1 and CDR2 sequences are SQVTM and ANQGSEA. CDR3 coding DNA: TGCAGCGTGACAGGGCCTGGGGCCAACGTCCTGACTTTC. Translating it yields CSVTGPGANVLTF. Combining the CDR3 with reference TRBV29-1 and TRBJ2-6 gives the whole variable domain SAVISQKPSRDICQRGTSLTIQCQVDSQVTMMFWYRQQPGQSLTLIATANQGSEATYESGFVIDKFPISRPNLTFSTLTVSNMSPEDSSIYLCSVTGPGANVLTFGAGSRLTVL.

Regarding this clonotype: At one boundary the junction diverges from the germline segment, which might be a read error. This sequence joins TRBV10-1 and TRBJ2-2; the D is unclear. This CDR3 comprises 14 residues. Germline lookup yields CDR1 WNHNN and CDR2 SYGVQD (reference sequence). The CDR3 sequence: CASSRSINTRELFF. Here the CDR3 DNA reads TGCGCCAGCAGTAGGTCAATTAACACCAGGGAGCTGTTTTTT.

This chain uses TRBV19 with TRBJ2-3, with a possible D match to TRBD2 (5 bases). V lost 7 bases, J lost 4 bases, and 12 bases lay in between. Germline CDR1 is LNHDA and CDR2 is SQIVND (reference sequence). The CDR3 has 13 amino acids. The CDR3 protein is CASTGEAADTQYF. CDR3 DNA sequence: TGTGCCAGTACCGGAGAAGCGGCAGATACGCAGTATTTT.

This clonotype was counted between two and nine times. This chain links TRBV6-6 with TRBJ1-1; no clear D. The CDR3 consists of 13 residues. Germline CDR1 and CDR2: MNHNY and SVGAGI (reference sequence). The V end lost 10 bases, the J end lost 6 bases, and 18 bases lay between the germline ends. The CDR3 DNA reads TGTGCCATAAACTCGAGGGTAGGTTCTGAAGCTTTCTTT. Translation: CAINSRVGSEAFF.

This clonotype was detected only a few times. The V and J genes are TRBV6-6 and TRBJ1-5, with 11 positions matching TRBD1. Germline V gives CDR1 MNHNY, CDR2 SVGAGI (reference sequence). Losses at the gene ends were 7 bases for V and 7 bases for J; bases not matched to a gene: 9. The CDR3 loop spans 15 amino acids. The CDR3 loop reads CASKPGGQGEQPQHF. The DNA for the CDR3 is TGTGCCAGCAAACCGGGGGGACAGGGGGAACAGCCCCAGCATTTT.

This clonotype was seen many times. The rearrangement joins TRBV7-9 to TRBJ1-5; 8 positions match TRBD1. This CDR3 is 14 amino acids long. V lost 5 bases to trimming and J lost 3 bases; unmatched junction nucleotides: 3. Germline V lookup: CDR1 SEHNR, CDR2 FQNEAQ (reference sequence). CDR3: CASSLDRANQPQHF. The CDR3, as DNA: TGTGCCAGCAGCCTGGACAGGGCCAATCAGCCCCAGCATTTT. Full variable domain (missing parts from reference TRBV7-9 and TRBJ1-5): DTGVSQNPRHKITKRGQNVTFRCDPISEHNRLYWYRQTLGQGPEFLTYFQNEAQLEKSRLLSDRFSAERPKGSFSTLEIQRTEQGDSAMYLCASSLDRANQPQHFGDGTRLSIL.

This clonotype appeared a few times. This chain links TRBV19 with TRBJ1-4; TRBD1 aligns across 9 bases. Germline values: CDR1 LNHDA, CDR2 SQIVND (reference sequence). CDR3 length: 15 residues. The J segment lost 8 bases and the V segment lost 3 bases, leaving 7 bases of the junction unmatched. The DNA for the CDR3 is TGTGCCAGTAGTATGTCGACAGGGGGAGGAGAAAAACTGTTTTTT. Its translation: CASSMSTGGGEKLFF.

This chain uses TRBV6-5 with TRBJ2-3; D is perhaps TRBD1 (5 bases). In germline, CDR1 is MNHEY, CDR2 SVGAGI. The CDR3 loop spans 14 amino acids. Trimming cost V 0 bases and J 6 bases, with 10 bases left between them. This CDR3 reads CASSYSQQVDTQYF. In DNA form, the CDR3 reads TGTGCCAGCAGTTACTCCCAACAGGTGGATACGCAGTATTTT.